One and the same sample provided the 31 T cell receptor beta chains below, sequenced in a study of spatial heterogeneity in lung cancer. Study conclusions and caveats: Within tumors, counts of expanded alpha and beta TCRs tracked tumor mutation counts.

Time point described: sample taken at primary tumor resection. The antigens for these receptors are not known. TCRdb re-derived calls from the 5' RACE reads in MiXCR, one entry per CDR3 protein. The sample contains 20,000 to 25,000 distinct CDR3 sequences, less than 20% of which appear only once. The material sequenced was lung tumor tissue, taken at surgery. These receptors were collected from a female donor with early-stage non-small cell lung cancer.

This rearrangement joins TRBV11-2 to TRBJ2-7; possible D gene TRBD1, 5 bases. V was pared by 5 bases and J by 5 bases, with 13 bases between. CDR1 is SGHAT, CDR2 FQNNGV, per germline. This CDR3 spans 13 amino acids. CDR3 region: CASSRPLRDEQYF. CDR3 DNA: TGTGCCAGCAGCCGACCCCTCAGGGACGAGCAGTACTTC.

The rearrangement joins TRBV7-6 to TRBJ2-6, with D uncertain. V was trimmed by 5 bases and J by 4 bases, leaving 6 bases between them. The CDR3 has 13 residues. Germline CDR1 and CDR2: SGHVS and FNYEAQ. The CDR3 nucleotides read TGTGCCAGCAGCCCCCGCGGGGCCAACGTCCTGACTTTC. This translates into CASSPRGANVLTF.

In this sample, this clonotype turned up once. CDR3 region: CASSSDVPTGELFF. The DNA for the CDR3 is TGCGCCAGCAGCTCAGACGTACCCACCGGGGAGCTGTTTTTT. The chain links TRBV5-1 to TRBJ2-2; D remains unclear. V was pared by 3 bases and J by 4 bases, with 10 bases between. The length of the CDR3 is 14 residues. The germline CDR1 and CDR2 sequences are SGHRS and YFSETQ.

This clonotype was seen once. CDR3 protein: CASSLGGGLQETQYF. CDR3 nucleotides: TGTGCCAGCAGCTTAGGGGGCGGTCTCCAAGAGACCCAGTACTTC. The gene calls are TRBV7-6 and TRBJ2-5; TRBD1 is a possible D gene (5 bases). V lost 1 base, J lost 1 base, and 10 bases lay in between. Germline V gene sequence: CDR1 SGHVS, CDR2 FNYEAQ. The CDR3 runs 15 residues.

This clonotype was picked up many times. V is TRBV20-1 and J is TRBJ2-3; a weak D match, TRBD2 (6 bases). This CDR3 contains 15 residues. With 5 bases removed from V and 1 base from J, the gap between germline ends came to 16 bases. The V gene's germline CDR1 is DFQATT and CDR2 SNEGSKA (reference sequence). CDR3 sequence: CSAPRLGRGTDTQYF. CDR3 nucleotides: TGCAGTGCTCCCCGACTAGGCCGGGGCACAGATACGCAGTATTTT.

This clonotype was recorded many times. CDR3 sequence reads: CASSLDRFTDTQYF. The CDR3, as DNA: TGTGCCAGCAGCCTAGACAGGTTTACAGATACGCAGTATTTT. The V and J genes are TRBV3-1 and TRBJ2-3; D might be TRBD1 (6 bases). CDR3 length: 14 residues. V lost 4 bases to trimming and J lost 3 bases, with 11 bases between them. Germline CDR1 is LGHDT and CDR2 is YNNKEL (reference sequence).

There are a few counts of this clonotype. This chain links TRBV7-9 with TRBJ2-7; D gene uncertain. Deletions cut 0 bases from V and 0 bases from J, with 6 bases between. The germline CDR1 and CDR2 sequences are SEHNR and FQNEAQ (reference sequence). The CDR3 covers 14 residues. CDR3 amino acids: CASSLAAGSYEQYF. The CDR3 DNA reads TGTGCCAGCAGCTTAGCAGCTGGCTCCTACGAGCAGTACTTC.

This clonotype came up a few times. The chain combines TRBV20-1 with TRBJ2-7; the D is unclear. Trimming took 5 bases from V and 0 from J, leaving 11 bases between them. The CDR3 runs to 13 residues. In germline, CDR1 is DFQATT, CDR2 SNEGSKA (reference sequence). CDR3 coding DNA: TGCAGTGCTCCCCTCCCGTTCTCCTACGAGCAGTACTTC. Protein sequence: CSAPLPFSYEQYF.

There are many counts of this clonotype. J is TRBJ2-7 and V is TRBV5-6; TRBD2 is a possible D gene (6 bases). The ends were cut back, 0 bases at V and 2 bases at J, with 9 bases in the middle. This CDR3 is 14 amino acids long. Germline loops: CDR1 SGHDT, CDR2 YYEEEE. CDR3 loop: CASSLVLATYEQYF. The CDR3 DNA is TGTGCCAGCAGCTTGGTACTAGCTACCTACGAGCAGTACTTC.

There are a few counts of this clonotype. The CDR3, as DNA: TGTGCCAGCGGACGACGTGCGGGTCTCCAAGAGACCCAGTACTTC. This encodes CASGRRAGLQETQYF. The V call is TRBV5-5, the J call TRBJ2-5, with a tentative D call TRBD2 (5 bases). CDR3 length equals 15 residues. CDR1 SGHKS and CDR2 YYEKEE come from the germline V gene (reference sequence). The V end was cut by 7 bases, the J end by 1 base, with 17 bases between.

In this sample, this clonotype is medium-sized. The chain couples TRBV7-8 to TRBJ1-1, with D possibly TRBD1 on 6 matching bases. This CDR3 is 13 amino acids long. Trimming removed 5 bases at V and 5 bases at J, with 12 bases between. Per germline, CDR1 SGHVS and CDR2 FQNEAQ. In nucleotides, the CDR3 is TGTGCCAGCAGCGTGTCAGGGGTGACTGAAGCTTTCTTT. Encoded protein: CASSVSGVTEAFF.

The chain links TRBV5-1 to TRBJ2-1; 10 bases map to TRBD2. V lost 3 bases and J lost 6; bases outside the gene matches: 15. Germline lookup yields CDR1 SGHRS and CDR2 YFSETQ. CDR3 length: 18 amino acids. The chain's CDR3 is CASSSLLTSSGRSNEQFF. The CDR3, as DNA: TGCGCCAGCAGCTCCCTACTCACCTCTAGCGGGAGAAGCAATGAGCAGTTCTTC.

There are many counts of this clonotype. The chain is built from TRBV12-3 or TRBV12-4 and TRBJ2-3, with 10 bases matching TRBD2. Unmatched junction bases numbered 0, after V lost 6 bases and J lost 0 bases. The length of the CDR3 is 14 residues. Here the CDR3 reads CASRTSGSTDTQYF. CDR3 DNA: TGTGCCAGCAGGACTAGCGGGAGCACAGATACGCAGTATTTT.

This clonotype has only a few counts. The V and J genes are TRBV5-1 and TRBJ2-2, with 9 positions matching TRBD2. The germline gives CDR1 SGHRS, CDR2 YFSETQ. This CDR3 has 16 residues. V gave up 4 bases and J gave up 0 bases; unmatched junction bases: 4. The CDR3 sequence: CASSHIAGANTGELFF. The CDR3 DNA reads TGCGCCAGCAGCCATATAGCGGGAGCGAACACCGGGGAGCTGTTTTTT.

This clonotype was detected many times. The J gene is TRBJ1-6, the V gene TRBV21-1; no check of the table's D call, TRBD1, against the DNA was made. TRBV21-1 is a pseudogene segment. The CDR3 covers 15 residues. The CDR3 protein is CASSNTRGFASPLHF. In nucleotides, the CDR3 is TGTGCCAGCAGCAATACGAGGGGATTTGCTTCACCCCTCCACTTT.

This clonotype was observed a few times. The junction departs from germline at one end; a sequencing error may be responsible. This chain connects TRBV18 to TRBJ2-2; 7 nucleotides align to TRBD1. The CDR3 consists of 15 residues. From germline, CDR1 is KGHSH and CDR2 LQKENI. The CDR3 nucleotides are TGTGCCAGCTCCCCACAGGGGACGAACACCGGGGAGCTGTTTTTT. This translates into CASSPQGTNTGELFF. The entire variable domain, with the rest obtained from reference TRBV18 and TRBJ2-2, is as follows: NAGVMQNPRHLVRRRGQEARLRCSPMKGHSHVYWYRQLPEEGLKFMVYLQKENIIDESGMPKERFSAEFPKEGPSILRIQQVVRGDSAAYFCASSPQGTNTGELFFGEGSRLTVL.

The chain combines TRBV12-3 or TRBV12-4 with TRBJ2-3; D possibly corresponds to TRBD2 (5 bases). The CDR3 has 15 amino acids. V was shortened by 1 base and J by 2 bases, with 10 bases between the two germline ends. CDR3: CASSLDKRTTDTQYF. The DNA of the CDR3 is TGTGCCAGCAGTTTAGATAAGCGGACCACAGATACGCAGTATTTT.

By share of the sample, this clonotype is medium-sized. The J gene is TRBJ2-3, the V gene TRBV6-6; possibly TRBD2 for D (6 bases). There are 12 residues in the CDR3. Trimming removed 5 bases from V and 9 bases from J, with 12 bases in between. Germline V gives CDR1 MNHNY, CDR2 SVGAGI (reference sequence). CDR3 bases: TGTGCCAGCAGTCCAAGCGGGTCAACGCAGTATTTT. Translating it yields CASSPSGSTQYF.

This chain uses TRBV5-1 with TRBJ2-3, with 9 bases lining up with TRBD2. The length of the CDR3 is 16 residues. V was pared by 0 bases and J by 0 bases, with 2 bases of the junction left unmatched. Germline CDR1 is SGHRS and CDR2 is YFSETQ. CDR3 residues: CASSLATSGSTDTQYF. The CDR3 nucleotides read TGCGCCAGCAGCTTGGCAACTAGCGGGAGCACAGATACGCAGTATTTT.

Points on this clonotype: One base away lies a much larger clone, so this may be a sequencing read error. V usage is TRBV29-1 and J usage is TRBJ2-2; 10 nucleotides agree with TRBD1. Germline V gene data show CDR1 as SQVTM and CDR2 as ANQGSEA. With 6 bases clipped from V and 7 bases from J, the junction kept 8 bases outside the gene matches. The CDR3 totals 14 residues. DNA for the CDR3: TGCAGCGTGGGGACAGGGGAAAAGGGCGGGGAGCTGTTTTTT. Amino acid sequence: CSVGTGEKGGELFF.

By share, this clonotype counts as medium-sized. The chain is built from TRBV27 and TRBJ2-7; D unclear. Trimming cost V 2 bases and J 2 bases, with 10 bases left between them. The CDR3 consists of 14 residues. Germline CDR1 and CDR2: MNHEY and SMNVEV (reference sequence). Here the CDR3 reads CASSLGLNTYEQYF. The DNA for the CDR3 is TGTGCCAGCAGTTTAGGGCTAAACACCTACGAGCAGTACTTC.

Only a few counts were recorded for this clonotype. The chain joins TRBV28 to TRBJ2-1, with TRBD2 identical over 13 bases. The CDR3 is made up of 15 amino acids. J lost 5 bases, V lost 6 bases, and 4 bases had no gene match. Germline loops: CDR1 MDHEN, CDR2 SYDVKM. CDR3 in amino acids: CASRMTSGRHNEQFF. In DNA, the CDR3 is TGTGCCAGCAGGATGACTAGCGGGAGGCACAATGAGCAGTTCTTC.

The V and J genes are TRBV2 and TRBJ2-1; D is perhaps TRBD1 or TRBD2 (6 bases each). Trimming stripped 1 base from V and 7 bases from J, with 14 bases between. CDR1 and CDR2 (germline): SNHLY, FYNNEI. The CDR3 has 15 residues. CDR3 nucleotides: TGTGCCAGCAGTGAAGAGTCCCTAGGGGGGAATGAGCAGTTCTTC. Protein product: CASSEESLGGNEQFF.

V and J are TRBV28 and TRBJ2-7, with D perhaps TRBD1 (6 bases). Germline lookup yields CDR1 MDHEN and CDR2 SYDVKM. This CDR3 has 15 amino acids. V was cut by 3 bases and J by 5 bases, with 17 bases left in between. The CDR3: CASSFGAGVSDEQYF. The CDR3, as DNA: TGTGCCAGCAGTTTTGGGGCAGGGGTCAGCGACGAGCAGTACTTC.

Relative to its sample, this clonotype is medium-sized. CDR3 amino acids: CASSSPNGAGITGELFF. The CDR3 DNA sequence: TGTGCCAGCAGTTCCCCAAATGGGGCAGGGATTACCGGGGAGCTGTTTTTT. The chain has TRBV28 and TRBJ2-2, with D possibly matching TRBD1 (5 bases). CDR3 size: 17 residues. Trimming left V 4 bases short and J 5 bases short, with 20 bases between. The germline CDR1 and CDR2 sequences are MDHEN and SYDVKM.

This clonotype appeared a few times. This chain joins TRBV15 and TRBJ2-1; possibly TRBD1 or TRBD2 for D (5 bases each). The germline V gene encodes CDR1 LNHNV and CDR2 YYDKDF (reference sequence). Between the trimmed V and J ends, which lost 4 bases and 4 bases, there was a span of 14 bases. This CDR3 has 15 amino acids. The CDR3 DNA reads TGTGCCACCAGCATTGGGACGAGCGCATACAATGAGCAGTTCTTC. Translation gives CATSIGTSAYNEQFF.

This rearrangement joins TRBV7-9 to TRBJ2-3, with 12 bases identical to TRBD2. CDR3 length equals 18 residues. CDR1 is SEHNR and CDR2 is FQNEAQ in the germline V gene (reference sequence). Trimming at V came to 5 bases and at J to 4 bases, leaving 13 bases not matched to a gene. The CDR3 DNA reads as TGTGCCAGCAGCCCGCCCTTTAGACTAGCGGGAGTCGCAGATACGCAGTATTTT. Protein product: CASSPPFRLAGVADTQYF. Supplemented by reference TRBV7-9 and TRBJ2-3, the full variable domain reads DTGVSQNPRHKITKRGQNVTFRCDPISEHNRLYWYRQTLGQGPEFLTYFQNEAQLEKSRLLSDRFSAERPKGSFSTLEIQRTEQGDSAMYLCASSPPFRLAGVADTQYFGPGTRLTVL.

In its sample, this clonotype was seen many times. This chain connects TRBV11-2 to TRBJ2-3; TRBD2 aligns across 7 bases. The CDR3 is 15 residues long. Germline assignment: CDR1 SGHAT and CDR2 FQNNGV. Trimming removed 1 base from V and 5 bases from J; junction bases left unmatched: 6. In DNA, the CDR3 is TGTGCCAGCAGCTTAGTAGGAGGGAGGGGAGATACGCAGTATTTT. It specifies CASSLVGGRGDTQYF.

The V gene is TRBV27, the J gene TRBJ2-2; 8 bases line up with TRBD1. Germline V gives CDR1 MNHEY, CDR2 SMNVEV (reference sequence). J was trimmed by 5 bases and V by 3 bases; bases with no gene match: 11. The CDR3 is made up of 17 amino acids. The DNA of the CDR3 is TGTGCCAGCAGTTTTCCCCTGGCAGGGGGCTTGACCGGGGAGCTGTTTTTT. Residues: CASSFPLAGGLTGELFF.

The chain links TRBV20-1 to TRBJ2-7, with a weak D call TRBD2 (5 bases). Trimming removed 3 bases from V and 2 bases from J, with 11 bases in between. Germline V gene data show CDR1 as DFQATT and CDR2 as SNEGSKA (reference sequence). The CDR3 loop spans 13 amino acids. In DNA form, the CDR3 reads TGCAGTGCTAGCTATCCGGGGACCTACGAGCAGTACTTC. This encodes CSASYPGTYEQYF.

In regard to this clonotype: This clone may be a read error of a much larger clone one base away. The chain has TRBV10-2 and TRBJ2-6; D could derive from TRBD1 or TRBD2 (5 bases each). The germline gives CDR1 WSHSY, CDR2 SAAADI. This CDR3 region has 19 residues. For the CDR3, the DNA is TGCGCCAGCAGTGATAGGTTAGGGTATGGAGGAGCTGGGGCCAAAGTCCTGACTTTC. Translated: CASSDRLGYGGAGAKVLTF.